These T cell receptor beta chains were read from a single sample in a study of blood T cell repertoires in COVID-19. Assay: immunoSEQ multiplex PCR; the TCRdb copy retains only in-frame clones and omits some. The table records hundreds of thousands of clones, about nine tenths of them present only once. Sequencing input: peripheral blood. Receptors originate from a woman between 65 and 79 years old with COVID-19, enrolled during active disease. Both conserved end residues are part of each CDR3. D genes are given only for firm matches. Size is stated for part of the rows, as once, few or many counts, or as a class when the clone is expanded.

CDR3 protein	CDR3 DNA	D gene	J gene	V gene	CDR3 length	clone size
CAIRDYGQGNVNEQFF	TGTGCCATCAGGGATTACGGACAGGGGAATGTGAATGAGCAGTTCTTC	TRBD1	TRBJ2-1	TRBV10-3	16	once
CASSLGTTGEQYF	TGTGCCAGCAGTTTAGGGACAACGGGCGAGCAGTACTTC	.	TRBJ2-7	TRBV12-3/TRBV12-4	13	.
CASNIGGTEAFF	TGTGCCAGCAATATCGGGGGGACTGAAGCTTTCTTT	.	TRBJ1-1	TRBV12-3/TRBV12-4	12	.
CASSPARSPVLATEAFF	TGTGCCAGCTCACCCGCTAGATCGCCCGTTCTGGCCACTGAAGCTTTCTTT	.	TRBJ1-1	TRBV18	17	.
CASREGGGYTF	TGTGCCAGCAGGGAGGGAGGTGGCTACACCTTC	.	TRBJ1-2	TRBV6-5	11	.
CASSPLRGVKETQYF	TGTGCCAGCTCACCACTCCGCGGGGTTAAAGAGACCCAGTACTTC	.	TRBJ2-5	TRBV18	15	.
CASSKDRGMNTEAFF	TGTGCCAGCAGCAAAGACAGGGGGATGAACACTGAAGCTTTCTTT	TRBD1	TRBJ1-1	TRBV7-8	15	few
CASSPEAGVGETQYF	TGTGCCAGCTCACCAGAAGCGGGGGTCGGAGAGACCCAGTACTTC	TRBD2	TRBJ2-5	TRBV18	15	.
CATSREGQYEQYF	TGTGCCACCAGCAGAGAGGGACAGTACGAGCAGTACTTC	TRBD1	TRBJ2-7	TRBV15	13	once
CASSGTGGEQFF	TGTGCCAGCAGTGGGACAGGAGGTGAGCAGTTCTTC	TRBD1	TRBJ2-1	TRBV2	12	.
CASSLGASYEQYF	TGTGCCAGTAGTCTGGGGGCCTCCTACGAGCAGTACTTC	.	TRBJ2-7	TRBV19	13	.
CASRLDDSGELFF	TGTGCCAGCAGGCTGGATGACTCCGGGGAGCTGTTTTTT	.	TRBJ2-2	TRBV7-3	13	.
CASSYRGIAYEQYF	TGTGCCAGCAGTTACCGGGGGATCGCCTACGAGCAGTACTTC	.	TRBJ2-7	TRBV6-2/TRBV6-3	14	.
CASSGQTGGNTEAFF	TGTGCCAGCAGCGGGCAGACAGGGGGCAACACTGAAGCTTTCTTT	TRBD1	TRBJ1-1	TRBV7-2	15	many
CASSLRGGAPYSYTF	TGTGCCAGCAGTTTGAGAGGGGGCGCCCCTTATAGCTACACCTTC	TRBD1	TRBJ1-2	TRBV27	15	.
CAILSDRDDEQYF	TGTGCCATACTCTCGGACAGGGATGACGAGCAGTACTTC	TRBD1	TRBJ2-7	TRBV10-3	13	.
CASSENPIYGYTF	TGTGCCAGCAGTGAAAATCCCATCTATGGCTACACCTTC	.	TRBJ1-2	TRBV2	13	.
CASSGRLAGAPNTGELFF	TGTGCCAGCAGCGGGCGGCTAGCGGGGGCCCCGAACACCGGGGAGCTGTTTTTT	TRBD2	TRBJ2-2	TRBV9	18	.
CASRAGTGVNQPQHF	TGTGCCAGTAGGGCCGGGACAGGGGTAAATCAGCCCCAGCATTTT	TRBD1	TRBJ1-5	TRBV19	15	few
CASSLQGSSNQPQHF	TGTGCCAGCAGCTTACAAGGGAGTAGCAATCAGCCCCAGCATTTT	.	TRBJ1-5	TRBV7-4	15	.
CASSFRAGEYQETQYF	TGTGCCAGCAGTTTCAGGGCAGGGGAATACCAAGAGACCCAGTACTTC	.	TRBJ2-5	TRBV6-5	16	.
CASTPGRGGTDTQYF	TGTGCCAGCACGCCCGGGAGGGGCGGGACAGATACGCAGTATTTT	TRBD2	TRBJ2-3	TRBV11-2	15	.
CAWSQGIAQPQHF	TGTGCCTGGAGTCAGGGTATTGCTCAGCCCCAGCATTTT	.	TRBJ1-5	TRBV30	13	.
CASRGAQGNTIYF	TGTGCCAGCAGGGGGGCTCAAGGAAACACCATATATTTT	.	TRBJ1-3	TRBV6-4	13	few
CASSPGQISTDTQYF	TGTGCCAGCTCCCCGGGACAGATAAGCACAGATACGCAGTATTTT	TRBD1	TRBJ2-3	TRBV27	15	.
CASSQHLASGGTDTQYF	TGTGCCAGCAGCCAACATCTGGCTAGCGGGGGCACAGATACGCAGTATTTT	TRBD2	TRBJ2-3	TRBV3-1/TRBV3-2	17	.
CSVVPGYTDTQYF	TGCAGCGTTGTTCCGGGTTACACAGATACGCAGTATTTT	.	TRBJ2-3	TRBV29-1	13	.
CASSYSEQGIGGYTF	TGTGCCAGCAGTTACTCGGAACAGGGGATCGGTGGCTACACCTTC	TRBD1	TRBJ1-2	TRBV6-2/TRBV6-3	15	.
CASSLDWAGEQFF	TGTGCCAGCAGCTTAGATTGGGCGGGTGAGCAGTTCTTC	.	TRBJ2-1	TRBV11-2	13	.
CASTRSGGVNEQYF	TGTGCCAGCACTAGGAGCGGGGGGGTGAACGAGCAGTACTTC	TRBD2	TRBJ2-7	TRBV7-2	14	.
CASSLRGNTEAFF	TGTGCCAGCAGTTTAAGGGGCAACACTGAAGCTTTCTTT	.	TRBJ1-1	TRBV28	13	.
CASSLGGRGRPEGANEKLFF	TGTGCCAGCAGCTTAGGGGGTAGAGGTCGGCCCGAGGGGGCTAATGAAAAACTGTTTTTT	.	TRBJ1-4	TRBV11-3	20	.
CASSIGPGQGVGNEQFF	TGTGCCAGTAGTATAGGCCCCGGACAGGGGGTTGGCAATGAGCAGTTCTTC	TRBD1	TRBJ2-1	TRBV19	17	.
CASSAGVEQYF	TGCGCCAGCAGCGCAGGGGTCGAGCAGTACTTC	.	TRBJ2-7	TRBV10-1	11	.
CASSHINTEAFF	TGCGCCAGCAGTCATATAAACACTGAAGCTTTCTTT	.	TRBJ1-1	TRBV23-1	12	.
CASSSGIGYTF	TGTGCCAGTAGTTCAGGGATCGGCTACACCTTC	.	TRBJ1-2	TRBV19	11	.
CASSLASAGGREKLFF	TGTGCCAGCAGCTTAGCGTCCGCAGGGGGCCGCGAAAAACTGTTTTTT	TRBD1	TRBJ1-4	TRBV7-8	16	.
CATSDTGEMGYTF	TGTGCCACCAGTGATACAGGGGAAATGGGCTACACCTTC	TRBD1	TRBJ1-2	TRBV24-1	13	.
CAIGGQLEAFF	TGTGCCATCGGGGGCCAGCTTGAAGCTTTCTTT	.	TRBJ1-1	TRBV10-3	11	.
CATSDTTGAAVNEQFF	TGTGCCACCAGTGATACGACAGGGGCCGCCGTCAATGAGCAGTTCTTC	TRBD1	TRBJ2-1	TRBV24-1	16	.
CASSDAGQGVLNTEAFF	TGTGCCAGCAGTGATGCCGGTCAGGGGGTTTTGAACACTGAAGCTTTCTTT	TRBD1	TRBJ1-1	TRBV6-1	17	.
CSVRGLTDNYGYTF	TGCAGCGTGAGGGGGTTGACAGATAACTATGGCTACACCTTC	.	TRBJ1-2	TRBV29-1	14	once
CASSQDRGNNSPLHF	TGCGCCAGCAGCCAAGATCGAGGGAATAATTCACCCCTCCACTTT	.	TRBJ1-6	TRBV4-3	15	.
CASSLVDTTEAFF	TGTGCCAGCAGCTTAGTAGATACCACTGAAGCTTTCTTT	.	TRBJ1-1	TRBV7-2	13	.
CASSPGQGAPREQFF	TGTGCCAGCAGCCCCGGACAGGGGGCCCCAAGGGAGCAGTTCTTC	TRBD1	TRBJ2-1	TRBV7-3	15	few
CASSLEGRGPPYGYTF	TGCGCCAGCAGCTTGGAGGGCAGGGGCCCACCCTATGGCTACACCTTC	.	TRBJ1-2	TRBV5-1	16	.
CASSLPRRVATHNEQFF	TGTGCCAGCAGCTTACCCCGGCGGGTAGCGACGCACAATGAGCAGTTCTTC	.	TRBJ2-1	TRBV11-3	17	.
CASSLNVFGTGAGYTF	TGCGCCAGCAGCTTGAACGTTTTTGGGACAGGGGCCGGCTACACCTTC	TRBD1	TRBJ1-2	TRBV5-1	16	.
CASSRQLEFHEQFF	TGCGCCAGCAGCCGCCAACTCGAGTTCCATGAGCAGTTCTTC	.	TRBJ2-1	TRBV4-3	14	.
CASSKARSGGFYNEQFF	TGTGCCAGCAGCAAAGCGCGTAGCGGGGGCTTTTACAATGAGCAGTTCTTC	.	TRBJ2-1	TRBV21-1	17	.
CASTLYRAGGDGYTF	TGTGCCAGTACCCTATATCGGGCAGGGGGCGATGGCTACACCTTC	TRBD1	TRBJ1-2	TRBV19	15	.
CASSLVKGDEKLFF	TGTGCCAGCAGCTTGGTCAAAGGAGATGAAAAACTGTTTTTT	.	TRBJ1-4	TRBV5-6	14	few
CATVQGGNQPQHF	TGTGCCACCGTACAGGGGGGGAATCAGCCCCAGCATTTT	TRBD1	TRBJ1-5	TRBV6-5	13	.
CASSQESGRSTEAFF	TGCGCCAGCAGCCAAGAATCAGGAAGAAGTACTGAAGCTTTCTTT	.	TRBJ1-1	TRBV4-3	15	.